This TCR beta chain was identified in a study of cytomegalovirus exposure and HLA in healthy donors. The table came from immunoSEQ multiplex PCR; TCRdb's copy has only in-frame clones and leaves some out. The data contain under 100,000 clones, 95% to 96% of them singletons. This TCR was recovered from a woman aged 18-29 years in good health and CMV-seronegative. The sample consisted of PBMCs.

CDR3 region: CASSERPSGSLEQFF. The CDR3 DNA follows: TGCGCCAGCAGTGAGAGGCCTAGCGGGAGCCTTGAGCAGTTCTTC. The chain joins TRBV10-1 to TRBJ2-1; 10 bases map to TRBD2. This CDR3 has 15 residues. V gave up 2 bases and J gave up 9 bases; unmatched junction bases: 7. The germline V gene encodes CDR1 WNHNN and CDR2 SYGVQD (reference sequence).